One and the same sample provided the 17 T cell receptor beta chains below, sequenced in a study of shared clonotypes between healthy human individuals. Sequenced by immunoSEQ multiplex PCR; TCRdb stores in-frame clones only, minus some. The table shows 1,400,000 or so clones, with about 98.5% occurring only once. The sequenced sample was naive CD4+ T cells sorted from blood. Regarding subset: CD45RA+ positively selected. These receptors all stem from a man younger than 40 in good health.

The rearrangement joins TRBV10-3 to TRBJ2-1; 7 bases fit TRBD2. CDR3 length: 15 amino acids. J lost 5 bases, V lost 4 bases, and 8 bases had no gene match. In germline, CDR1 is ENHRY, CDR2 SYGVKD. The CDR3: CAISVLATTDNEQFF. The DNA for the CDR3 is TGTGCCATCAGTGTACTAGCGACAACCGACAATGAGCAGTTCTTC.

This chain's CDR3 is CASSPRDGLRQFF. The CDR3 DNA reads as TGTGCCAGCAGCCCGCGGGACGGATTGAGGCAGTTCTTC. V gene TRBV11-2 combines with J gene TRBJ2-1, with D tentatively TRBD2 (6 bases). Trimming pared 5 bases from V and 12 bases from J, leaving 17 bases between. There are 13 residues in the CDR3. CDR1 SGHAT and CDR2 FQNNGV come from the germline V gene.

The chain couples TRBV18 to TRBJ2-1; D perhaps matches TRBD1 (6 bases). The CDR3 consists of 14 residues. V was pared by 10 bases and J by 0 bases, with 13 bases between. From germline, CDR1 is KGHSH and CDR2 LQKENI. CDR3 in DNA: TGTGCCACCAGACAGGCCAGCTCCTACAATGAGCAGTTCTTC. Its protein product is CATRQASSYNEQFF. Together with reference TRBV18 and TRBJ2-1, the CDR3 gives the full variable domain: NAGVMQNPRHLVRRRGQEARLRCSPMKGHSHVYWYRQLPEEGLKFMVYLQKENIIDESGMPKERFSAEFPKEGPSILRIQQVVRGDSAAYFCATRQASSYNEQFFGPGTRLTVL.

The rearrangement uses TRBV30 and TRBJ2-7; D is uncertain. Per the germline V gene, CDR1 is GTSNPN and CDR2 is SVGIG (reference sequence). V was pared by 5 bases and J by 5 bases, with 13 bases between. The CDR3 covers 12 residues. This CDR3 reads CAWGLRINEQYF. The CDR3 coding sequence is TGTGCCTGGGGGTTAAGAATCAACGAGCAGTACTTC.

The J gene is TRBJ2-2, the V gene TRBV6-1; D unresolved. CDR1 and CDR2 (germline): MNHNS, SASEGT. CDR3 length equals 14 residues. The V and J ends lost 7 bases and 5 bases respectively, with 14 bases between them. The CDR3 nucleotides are TGTGCCAGCACCCCCCTTGAGGCGACCGGGGAGCTGTTTTTT. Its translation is CASTPLEATGELFF.

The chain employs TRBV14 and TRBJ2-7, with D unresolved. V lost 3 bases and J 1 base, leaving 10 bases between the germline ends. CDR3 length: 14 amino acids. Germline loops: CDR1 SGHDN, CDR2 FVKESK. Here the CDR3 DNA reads TGTGCCAGCAGCCATCGGCTAGAATCCTACGAGCAGTACTTC. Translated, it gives CASSHRLESYEQYF.

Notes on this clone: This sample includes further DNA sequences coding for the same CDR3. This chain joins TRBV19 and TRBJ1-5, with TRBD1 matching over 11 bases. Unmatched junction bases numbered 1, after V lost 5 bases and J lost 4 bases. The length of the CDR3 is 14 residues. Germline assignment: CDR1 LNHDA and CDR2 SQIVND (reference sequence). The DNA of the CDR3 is TGTGCCAGTAGTGGGACAGGGGGAAATCAGCCCCAGCATTTT. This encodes CASSGTGGNQPQHF.

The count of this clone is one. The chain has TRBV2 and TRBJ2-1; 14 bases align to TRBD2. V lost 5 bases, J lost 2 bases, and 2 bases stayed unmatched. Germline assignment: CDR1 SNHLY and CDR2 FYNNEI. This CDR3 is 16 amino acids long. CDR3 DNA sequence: TGTGCCAGCAGTCCGGGACTAGCGGGAGCCTACAATGAGCAGTTCTTC. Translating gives CASSPGLAGAYNEQFF.

The CDR3 coding sequence is TGTGCCAGCAGCCAAGATTCAGGGTCAGGGGGCTACACCTTC. This encodes CASSQDSGSGGYTF. This chain links TRBV4-2 with TRBJ1-2; tentatively, D is TRBD1 (5 bases). Trimming took 0 bases from V and 8 from J, leaving 13 bases between them. The germline CDR1 and CDR2 sequences are LGHNA and YNFKEQ. This CDR3 is built from 14 residues.

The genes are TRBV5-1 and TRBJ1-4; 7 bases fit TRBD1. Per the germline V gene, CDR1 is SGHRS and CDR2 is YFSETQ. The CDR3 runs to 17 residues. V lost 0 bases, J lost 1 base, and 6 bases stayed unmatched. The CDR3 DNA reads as TGCGCCAGCAGCTTGGACAGGGGCGGGGGAACTAATGAAAAACTGTTTTTT. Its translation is CASSLDRGGGTNEKLFF.

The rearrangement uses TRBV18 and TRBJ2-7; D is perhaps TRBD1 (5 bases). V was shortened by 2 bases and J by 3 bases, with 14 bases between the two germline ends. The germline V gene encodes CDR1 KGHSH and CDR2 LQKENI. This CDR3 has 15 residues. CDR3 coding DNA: TGTGCCAGCTCACCATCGGTAGGGGCGATCTACGAGCAGTACTTC. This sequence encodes CASSPSVGAIYEQYF.

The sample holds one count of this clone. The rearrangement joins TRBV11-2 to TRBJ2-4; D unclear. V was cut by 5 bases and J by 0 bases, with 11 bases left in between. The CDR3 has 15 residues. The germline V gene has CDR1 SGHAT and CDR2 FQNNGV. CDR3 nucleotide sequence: TGTGCCAGCAGCCAAGAAGGGTTAGCCAAAAACATTCAGTACTTC. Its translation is CASSQEGLAKNIQYF.

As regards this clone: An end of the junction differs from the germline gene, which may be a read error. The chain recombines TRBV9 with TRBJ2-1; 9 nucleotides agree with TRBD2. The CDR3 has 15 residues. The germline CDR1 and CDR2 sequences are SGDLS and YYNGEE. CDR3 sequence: CASSSRGTSYDEQFF. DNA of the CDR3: TGTGCCAGCAGCTCAAGAGGGACTAGCTACGATGAGCAGTTCTTC.

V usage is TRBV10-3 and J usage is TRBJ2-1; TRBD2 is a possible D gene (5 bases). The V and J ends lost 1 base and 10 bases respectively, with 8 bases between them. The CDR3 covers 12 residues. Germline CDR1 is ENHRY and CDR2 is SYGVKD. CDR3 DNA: TGTGCCATCAGTGAGTACGGGGTAGAGCAGTTCTTC. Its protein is CAISEYGVEQFF.

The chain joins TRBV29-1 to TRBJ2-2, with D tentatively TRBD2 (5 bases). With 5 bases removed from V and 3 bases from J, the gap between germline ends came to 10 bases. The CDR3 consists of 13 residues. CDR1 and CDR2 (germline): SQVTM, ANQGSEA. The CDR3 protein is CSVRRTHTGELFF. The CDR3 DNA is TGCAGCGTTCGTCGGACTCACACCGGGGAGCTGTTTTTT.

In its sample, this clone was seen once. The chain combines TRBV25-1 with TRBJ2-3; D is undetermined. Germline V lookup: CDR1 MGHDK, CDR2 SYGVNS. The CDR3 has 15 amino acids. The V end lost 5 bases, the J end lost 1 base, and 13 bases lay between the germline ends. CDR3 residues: CASSTTKIGTDTQYF. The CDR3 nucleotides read TGTGCCAGCAGTACTACAAAAATTGGCACAGATACGCAGTATTTT.

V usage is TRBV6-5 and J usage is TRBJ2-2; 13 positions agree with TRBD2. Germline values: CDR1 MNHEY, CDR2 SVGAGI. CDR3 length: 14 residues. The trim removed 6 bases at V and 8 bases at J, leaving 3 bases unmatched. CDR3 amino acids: CASRGLAGVGELFF. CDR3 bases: TGTGCCAGCAGAGGACTAGCGGGAGTGGGGGAGCTGTTTTTT.